This is a list of T cell receptor beta chains from one sample in a study of cytomegalovirus exposure and HLA in healthy donors. Clones were sequenced by immunoSEQ multiplex PCR, and TCRdb holds only the in-frame ones, with some missing. The table has about 130,000 clones, 80% to 90% seen once. What was sequenced was PBMCs. The receptors shown here come from a male donor in good health and CMV-seropositive. The CDR3 runs from the conserved cysteine through the conserved F or W. The order of the fields is J gene, V gene, D gene, CDR3 DNA, CDR3 protein. D genes are given only for firm matches.

j_gene: TRBJ2-1
v_gene: TRBV19
d_gene: -
CDR3nt: TGTGCCAGTAGGGAGGGTGGGCCCTACAATGAGCAGTTCTTC
CDR3aa: CASREGGPYNEQFF

j_gene: TRBJ2-5
v_gene: TRBV11-2
d_gene: -
CDR3nt: TGTGCCAGCAGCTTAGTGGGCCCTTCACAAGAGACCCAGTACTTC
CDR3aa: CASSLVGPSQETQYF

j_gene: TRBJ2-3
v_gene: TRBV7-2
d_gene: -
CDR3nt: TGTGCCAGCAGCCCTGGTGCGGGTCCAGATACGCAGTATTTT
CDR3aa: CASSPGAGPDTQYF

j_gene: TRBJ2-3
v_gene: TRBV19
d_gene: TRBD2
CDR3nt: TGTGCCAGTAGTATCTTAGCGGGAACTACAGATACGCAGTATTTT
CDR3aa: CASSILAGTTDTQYF

j_gene: TRBJ2-3
v_gene: TRBV28
d_gene: TRBD2
CDR3nt: TGTGCCATACAGGGCGGGAGGGTTCGAACAGATACGCAGTATTTT
CDR3aa: CAIQGGRVRTDTQYF

j_gene: TRBJ1-2
v_gene: TRBV18
d_gene: -
CDR3nt: TGTGCCAGCTCACCGCGGGACGCTCCTCGACCGGGTGGCCACACCTTC
CDR3aa: CASSPRDAPRPGGHTF

j_gene: TRBJ2-7
v_gene: TRBV15
d_gene: -
CDR3nt: TGTGCCACCAGCAGAGATCACAACCACTACGAGCAGTACTTC
CDR3aa: CATSRDHNHYEQYF

j_gene: TRBJ2-7
v_gene: TRBV27
d_gene: -
CDR3nt: TGTGCCAGCAGTTTACGGGGGACTTCCTACGAGCAGTACTTC
CDR3aa: CASSLRGTSYEQYF

j_gene: TRBJ2-7
v_gene: TRBV10-3
d_gene: TRBD1
CDR3nt: TGTGCCATCGGGACAGGGGATACCTACGAGCAGTACTTC
CDR3aa: CAIGTGDTYEQYF

j_gene: TRBJ2-1
v_gene: TRBV29-1
d_gene: -
CDR3nt: TGCAGCGTACGGGGGGCTGGGCAGTTCTTC
CDR3aa: CSVRGAGQFF

j_gene: TRBJ2-5
v_gene: TRBV28
d_gene: TRBD1
CDR3nt: TGTGCCAGCATCCGACAGGGGGTAGAGACCCAGTACTTC
CDR3aa: CASIRQGVETQYF